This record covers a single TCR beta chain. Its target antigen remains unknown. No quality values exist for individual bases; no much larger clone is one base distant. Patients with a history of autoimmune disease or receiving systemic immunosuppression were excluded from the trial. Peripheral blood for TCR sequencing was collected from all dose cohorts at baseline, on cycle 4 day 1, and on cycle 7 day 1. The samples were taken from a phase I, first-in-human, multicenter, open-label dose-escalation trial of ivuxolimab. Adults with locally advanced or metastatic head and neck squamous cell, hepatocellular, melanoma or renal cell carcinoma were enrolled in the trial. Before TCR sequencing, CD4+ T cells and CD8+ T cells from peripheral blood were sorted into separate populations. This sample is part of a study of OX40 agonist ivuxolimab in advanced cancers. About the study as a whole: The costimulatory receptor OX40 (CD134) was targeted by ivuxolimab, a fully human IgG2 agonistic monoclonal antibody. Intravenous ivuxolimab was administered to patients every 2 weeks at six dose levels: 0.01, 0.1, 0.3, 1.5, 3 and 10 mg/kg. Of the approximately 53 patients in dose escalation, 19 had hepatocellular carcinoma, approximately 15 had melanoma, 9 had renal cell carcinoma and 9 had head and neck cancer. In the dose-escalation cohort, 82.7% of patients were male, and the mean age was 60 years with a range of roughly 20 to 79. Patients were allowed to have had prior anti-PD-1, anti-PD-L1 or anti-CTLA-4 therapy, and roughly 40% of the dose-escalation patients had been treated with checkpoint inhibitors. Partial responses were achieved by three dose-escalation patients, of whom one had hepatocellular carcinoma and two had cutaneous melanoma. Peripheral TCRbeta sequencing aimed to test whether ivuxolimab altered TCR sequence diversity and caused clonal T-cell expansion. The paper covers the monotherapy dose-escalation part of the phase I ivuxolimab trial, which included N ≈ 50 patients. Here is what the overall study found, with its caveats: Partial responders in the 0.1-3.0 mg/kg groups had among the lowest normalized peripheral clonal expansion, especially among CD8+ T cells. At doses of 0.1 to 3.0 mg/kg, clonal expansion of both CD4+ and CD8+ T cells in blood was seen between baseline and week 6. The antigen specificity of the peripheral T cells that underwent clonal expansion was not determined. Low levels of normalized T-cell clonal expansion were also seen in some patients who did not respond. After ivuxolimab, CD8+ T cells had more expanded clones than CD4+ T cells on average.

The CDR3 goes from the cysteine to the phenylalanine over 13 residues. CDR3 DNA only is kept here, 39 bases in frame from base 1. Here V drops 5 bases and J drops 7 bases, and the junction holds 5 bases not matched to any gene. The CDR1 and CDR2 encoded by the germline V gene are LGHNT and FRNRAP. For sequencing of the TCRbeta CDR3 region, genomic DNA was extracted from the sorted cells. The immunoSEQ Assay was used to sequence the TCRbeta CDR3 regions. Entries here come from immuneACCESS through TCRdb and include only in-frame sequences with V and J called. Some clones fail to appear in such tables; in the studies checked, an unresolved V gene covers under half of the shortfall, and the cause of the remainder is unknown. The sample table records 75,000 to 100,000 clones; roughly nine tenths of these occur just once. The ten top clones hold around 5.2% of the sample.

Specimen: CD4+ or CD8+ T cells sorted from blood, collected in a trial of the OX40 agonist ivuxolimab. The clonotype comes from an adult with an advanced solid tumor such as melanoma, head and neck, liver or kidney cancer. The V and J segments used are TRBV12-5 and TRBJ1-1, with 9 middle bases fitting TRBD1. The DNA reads TGTGCTAGTGGTCCCGAGGGACAGGGTGAAGCTTTCTTT. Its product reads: CASGPEGQGEAFF.